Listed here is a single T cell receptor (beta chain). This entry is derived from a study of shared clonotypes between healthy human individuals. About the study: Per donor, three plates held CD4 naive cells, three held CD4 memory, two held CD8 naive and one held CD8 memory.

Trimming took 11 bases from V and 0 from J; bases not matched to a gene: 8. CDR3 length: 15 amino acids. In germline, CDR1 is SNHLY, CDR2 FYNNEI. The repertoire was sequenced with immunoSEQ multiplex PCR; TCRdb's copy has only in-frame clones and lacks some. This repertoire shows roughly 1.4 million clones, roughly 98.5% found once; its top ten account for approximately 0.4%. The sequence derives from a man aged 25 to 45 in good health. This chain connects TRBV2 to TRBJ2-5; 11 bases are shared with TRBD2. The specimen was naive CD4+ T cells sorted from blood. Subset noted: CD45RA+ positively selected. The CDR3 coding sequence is TGTGCCGGAGACTCGGGACTAGCGGACCAAGAGACCCAGTACTTC. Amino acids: CAGDSGLADQETQYF.